Below, one T cell receptor (beta chain) is given with its context. The antigen is unknown. Unique molecular identifier tags were affixed to discrete cDNA molecules. A single record per CDR3 protein comes from TCRdb applying MiXCR to the 5' RACE reads. The sample holds tens of thousands of distinct CDR3 sequences; roughly 14% are singletons and the top ten take about 0.58%. The CDR3 is 16 amino acids. The V end lost 5 bases, the J end lost 3 bases, and 22 bases lay between the germline ends. The V gene's germline CDR1 is GTSNPN and CDR2 SVGIG (reference sequence). The data belong to a study of early T cells in non-severe SARS-CoV-2 infection. The overall study: Chains were unpaired, as sequencing was done on bulk RNA from unsorted whole blood. Study observations and caveats: Clonotype matching in VDJdb favored anti-spike CD8 responses and did not capture private and CD4 specificities.

The sample comprised whole blood. The J gene is TRBJ2-5, the V gene TRBV30; tentatively, D is TRBD1 (6 bases). This receptor was obtained from an adult who was a healthcare worker with PCR-confirmed SARS-CoV-2 infection or an uninfected control (not recorded which). CDR3 DNA sequence: TGTGCCTGGGCTATGAACTTTGACAGGCCCGAAGAGACCCAGTACTTC. Translated, it gives CAWAMNFDRPEETQYF.